This T cell receptor (beta chain) was retrieved from a study of identical twins. Whole-study results and caveats: Cord blood beta clonotypes that were abundant carried fewer insertions, and memory repertoires showed no such trend.

V shed 5 bases and J shed 2 bases, with 14 bases lying between them. Germline CDR1 reads SGHNT; CDR2 reads YYREEE (reference sequence). The CDR3 spans 15 residues. Details on this clonotype: Its antigen is as yet unknown.

TCRdb called the 5' RACE reads again in MiXCR, with one record for every CDR3 protein. The sample records about 900,000 distinct CDR3 sequences, 9% to 15% being singletons. In addition, the sample was reused for a study of yellow fever vaccine responses in identical twins.

V usage is TRBV5-4 and J usage is TRBJ2-1, with D possibly TRBD1 on 6 matching bases. The sequenced material came from PBMCs. The sequence was collected from a woman between 18 and 29 years old in good health. CDR3 nucleotides: TGTGCCAGCAGTTGGGCAGGGGAAGCCTACAATGAGCAGTTCTTC. Protein product: CASSWAGEAYNEQFF.